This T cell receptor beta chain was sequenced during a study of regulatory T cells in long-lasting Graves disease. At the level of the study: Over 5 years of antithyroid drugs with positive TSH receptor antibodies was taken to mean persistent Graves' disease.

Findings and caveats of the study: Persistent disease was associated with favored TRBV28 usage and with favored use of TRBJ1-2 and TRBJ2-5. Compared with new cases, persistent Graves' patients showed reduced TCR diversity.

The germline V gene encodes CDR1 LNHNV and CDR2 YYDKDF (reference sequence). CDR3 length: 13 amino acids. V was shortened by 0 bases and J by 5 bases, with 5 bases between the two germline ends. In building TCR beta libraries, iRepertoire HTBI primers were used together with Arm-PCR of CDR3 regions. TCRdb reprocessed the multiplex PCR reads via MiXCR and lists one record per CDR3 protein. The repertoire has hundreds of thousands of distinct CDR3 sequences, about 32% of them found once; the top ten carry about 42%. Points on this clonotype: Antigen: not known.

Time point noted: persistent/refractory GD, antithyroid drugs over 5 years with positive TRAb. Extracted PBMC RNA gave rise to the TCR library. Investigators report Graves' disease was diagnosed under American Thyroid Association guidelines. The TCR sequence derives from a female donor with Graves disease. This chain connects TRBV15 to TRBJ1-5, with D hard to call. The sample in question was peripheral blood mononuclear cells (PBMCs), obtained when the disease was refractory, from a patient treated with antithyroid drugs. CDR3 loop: CATSREGDQPQHF. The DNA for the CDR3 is TGTGCCACCAGCAGAGAAGGAGATCAGCCCCAGCATTTT.